A selection of T cell receptor beta chains follows, all from one sample in a study of Ad26.COV2.S vaccination and SARS-CoV-2 variants. This table comes from immunoSEQ multiplex PCR, and its TCRdb copy is limited to in-frame clones, with some not included. The sample yields hundreds of thousands of clones, roughly 87% seen once. The sequences come from peripheral blood, collected in a trial of Ad26.COV2.S vaccine versus placebo. The receptors shown here come from a person aged 18-65 years who received the Ad26.COV2.S COVID-19 vaccine or a placebo. Each CDR3 is given with its conserved first and last residue. The D gene is left open where the match is weak. The size of a clone is reported for some rows only, either as once, few or many, or as a class for expanded clones.

size | D | J | V | length | CDR3 | DNA
NA | NA | TRBJ2-4 | TRBV15 | 18 | CATSRDSVFNIAKNIQYF | TGTGCCACCAGCAGAGACAGCGTCTTCAATATAGCCAAAAACATTCAGTACTTC
once | TRBD1 | TRBJ2-5 | TRBV11-2 | 17 | CASSSIFIPGQGETQYF | TGTGCCAGCAGCTCCATCTTCATTCCGGGACAGGGAGAGACCCAGTACTTC
NA | NA | TRBJ2-6 | TRBV6-1 | 12 | CASSEGLNVLTF | TGTGCCAGCAGTGAGGGTTTGAACGTCCTGACTTTC
NA | NA | TRBJ2-1 | TRBV12-3/TRBV12-4 | 13 | CASTLYSYNEQFF | TGTGCCAGCACCCTATACAGTTACAATGAGCAGTTCTTC
NA | NA | TRBJ2-2 | TRBV7-3 | 15 | CASSFRQANTGELFF | TGTGCCAGCAGCTTTAGGCAGGCCAACACCGGGGAGCTGTTTTTT
NA | NA | TRBJ2-1 | TRBV27 | 14 | CASRLGGAYNEQFF | TGTGCCAGCAGGCTGGGGGGAGCCTACAATGAGCAGTTCTTC
NA | NA | TRBJ2-2 | TRBV27 | 12 | CASRSNTGELFF | TGTGCCAGCAGATCGAACACCGGGGAGCTGTTTTTT
NA | NA | TRBJ2-3 | TRBV5-1 | 14 | CASSWTTSTDTQYF | TGCGCCAGCAGCTGGACCACAAGCACAGATACGCAGTATTTT
NA | NA | TRBJ2-7 | TRBV6-2/TRBV6-3 | 14 | CASSFNRLSYEQYF | TGTGCCAGCAGTTTTAACCGACTGTCCTACGAGCAGTACTTC
once | TRBD2 | TRBJ2-1 | TRBV6-2/TRBV6-3 | 15 | CASSTTSGAYNEQFF | TGTGCCAGCAGCACAACTAGCGGCGCCTACAATGAGCAGTTCTTC
NA | TRBD1 | TRBJ1-4 | TRBV28 | 15 | CASSSTGVTNEKLFF | TGTGCCAGCAGTTCAACAGGGGTAACTAATGAAAAACTGTTTTTT
NA | NA | TRBJ1-1 | TRBV29-1 | 15 | CSVGDAPFMNTEAFF | TGCAGCGTTGGGGACGCTCCGTTTATGAACACTGAAGCTTTCTTT
NA | TRBD1 | TRBJ1-6 | TRBV13 | 15 | CASSSGQRVNSPLHF | TGTGCCAGCAGCTCGGGACAGAGGGTAAATTCACCCCTCCACTTT
NA | NA | TRBJ2-7 | TRBV28 | 16 | CASSLPTRGVSYEQYF | TGTGCCAGCAGTTTGCCGACTAGGGGAGTCTCCTACGAGCAGTACTTC
once | NA | TRBJ1-5 | TRBV5-8 | 13 | CASGLDGYQPQHF | TGTGCCAGCGGACTCGACGGGTATCAGCCCCAGCATTTT
NA | TRBD2 | TRBJ2-5 | TRBV5-1 | 14 | CASSLSLAGETQYF | TGCGCCAGCAGCTTGTCCCTAGCGGGAGAGACCCAGTACTTC
NA | TRBD1 | TRBJ2-1 | TRBV5-1 | 15 | CASRAPGTAYNEQFF | TGCGCCAGCAGGGCCCCTGGGACAGCCTACAATGAGCAGTTCTTC
NA | NA | TRBJ1-1 | TRBV30 | 14 | CAPYGPRDNTEAFF | TGTGCCCCCTACGGCCCCCGGGACAATACTGAAGCTTTCTTT
NA | NA | TRBJ2-2 | TRBV7-6 | 14 | CASSLGGSAGELFF | TGTGCCAGCAGCTTAGGAGGCAGCGCCGGGGAGCTGTTTTTT
NA | NA | TRBJ1-2 | TRBV4-2 | 13 | CASSQEEARGYTF | TGTGCCAGCAGCCAAGAGGAGGCGAGGGGCTACACCTTC
NA | NA | TRBJ2-1 | TRBV6-5 | 14 | CASSPGADNNEQFF | TGTGCCAGCAGCCCAGGGGCAGACAACAATGAGCAGTTCTTC
NA | NA | TRBJ2-1 | TRBV21-1 | 16 | CASSTRRPNSYNEQFF | TGTGCCAGCAGCACCCGCCGACCCAACTCCTACAATGAGCAGTTCTTC
NA | TRBD2 | TRBJ2-1 | TRBV24-1 | 17 | CATSDPGLESPYNEQFF | TGTGCCACCAGTGATCCGGGACTAGAGAGCCCCTACAATGAGCAGTTCTTC
NA | TRBD2 | TRBJ2-1 | TRBV19 | 17 | CASSPGTSGGLYNEQFF | TGTGCCAGTAGTCCTGGGACTAGCGGGGGGCTTTACAATGAGCAGTTCTTC
NA | TRBD2 | TRBJ2-1 | TRBV29-1 | 16 | CSVGGRRGREDNEQFF | TGCAGCGTCGGGGGGAGGCGCGGGAGAGAGGACAATGAGCAGTTCTTC
NA | NA | TRBJ1-1 | TRBV7-9 | 14 | CASSFTRVVTEAFF | TGTGCCAGCAGCTTTACGAGGGTCGTCACTGAAGCTTTCTTT
NA | TRBD1 | TRBJ2-1 | TRBV4-1 | 16 | CASSQDVWTGPRFKFF | TGCGCCAGCAGCCAAGACGTCTGGACAGGGCCTCGGTTTAAGTTCTTC
few | NA | TRBJ2-3 | TRBV4-2 | 13 | CASSPAGADTQYF | TGTGCCAGCAGCCCCGCGGGTGCTGATACGCAGTATTTT
NA | NA | TRBJ2-1 | TRBV5-6 | 15 | CASSLGGVWGDEQFF | TGTGCCAGCAGCTTGGGAGGGGTTTGGGGCGATGAGCAGTTCTTC
NA | TRBD1 | TRBJ1-1 | TRBV6-2/TRBV6-3 | 15 | CASSPRTGGNTEAFF | TGTGCCAGCAGTCCCAGGACAGGCGGGAACACTGAAGCTTTCTTT
NA | NA | TRBJ2-5 | TRBV28 | 17 | CASSSPQGGGFQETQYF | TGTGCCAGCAGTTCCCCACAGGGAGGGGGCTTCCAAGAGACCCAGTACTTC
NA | NA | TRBJ2-7 | TRBV7-9 | 14 | CASSFGRSSYEQYF | TGTGCCAGCAGCTTTGGCAGGAGCTCCTACGAGCAGTACTTC
NA | NA | TRBJ2-3 | TRBV6-2/TRBV6-3 | 19 | CASSFAIGQKALSTDTQYF | TGTGCCAGCAGCTTCGCAATCGGCCAGAAGGCCCTTAGCACAGATACGCAGTATTTT
NA | NA | TRBJ1-1 | TRBV7-8 | 13 | CASSLDANTEAFF | TGTGCCAGCAGCTTGGATGCTAACACTGAAGCTTTCTTT
NA | TRBD2 | TRBJ2-3 | TRBV7-2 | 18 | CASSLGGLAGGLGDTQYF | TGTGCCAGCAGCTTAGGTGGGCTAGCGGGAGGCTTAGGAGATACGCAGTATTTT
NA | TRBD2 | TRBJ2-7 | TRBV4-1 | 16 | CASSRLAGGNNYEQYF | TGCGCCAGCAGCCGCCTAGCGGGGGGAAACAACTACGAGCAGTACTTC
many | TRBD2 | TRBJ2-3 | TRBV25-1 | 15 | CASSASGGLTDTQYF | TGTGCCAGCAGTGCTAGCGGGGGCCTCACAGATACGCAGTATTTT
NA | NA | TRBJ2-1 | TRBV7-9 | 12 | CASSPPTSEQFF | TGTGCCAGCAGCCCCCCTACGAGTGAGCAGTTCTTC
NA | TRBD1 | TRBJ2-7 | TRBV7-2 | 15 | CASSRDRVTPYEQYF | TGTGCCAGCAGCCGGGACAGGGTGACACCATACGAGCAGTACTTC
NA | NA | TRBJ2-6 | TRBV9 | 16 | CASRPRWGSGANVLTF | TGTGCCAGCAGACCCCGTTGGGGATCTGGGGCCAACGTCCTGACTTTC
NA | NA | TRBJ2-1 | TRBV20-1 | 13 | CSASTGYYNEQFF | TGCAGTGCTAGTACAGGTTACTACAATGAGCAGTTCTTC
NA | TRBD1 | TRBJ1-2 | TRBV7-9 | 13 | CASSLAGQARYTF | TGTGCCAGCAGCTTAGCCGGACAGGCCCGCTACACCTTC
NA | NA | TRBJ1-6 | TRBV7-2 | 14 | CASSLAGENSPLHF | TGTGCCAGCAGCTTAGCAGGGGAGAATTCACCCCTCCACTTT
NA | TRBD1 | TRBJ2-1 | TRBV19 | 11 | CASADRDEQFF | TGTGCCAGCGCGGACAGGGATGAGCAGTTCTTC
NA | NA | TRBJ1-5 | TRBV7-2 | 15 | CASSLGGVSNQPQHF | TGTGCCAGCAGCTTAGGGGGCGTAAGCAATCAGCCCCAGCATTTT
NA | TRBD2 | TRBJ2-3 | TRBV7-7 | 15 | CASSLGGRSEDTQYF | TGTGCTAGCAGCTTGGGGGGGAGGTCGGAGGATACGCAGTATTTT
NA | NA | TRBJ1-1 | TRBV6-2/TRBV6-3 | 15 | CASSFNRASNTEAFF | TGTGCCAGCAGTTTCAACAGGGCTTCGAACACTGAAGCTTTCTTT
NA | NA | TRBJ1-4 | TRBV5-1 | 15 | CASSPGTGTNEKLFF | TGCGCCAGCAGTCCGGGGACGGGAACTAATGAAAAACTGTTTTTT
NA | NA | TRBJ2-3 | TRBV19 | 14 | CASSRGGAYDTQYF | TGTGCCAGTTCACGAGGGGGGGCATATGATACGCAGTATTTT